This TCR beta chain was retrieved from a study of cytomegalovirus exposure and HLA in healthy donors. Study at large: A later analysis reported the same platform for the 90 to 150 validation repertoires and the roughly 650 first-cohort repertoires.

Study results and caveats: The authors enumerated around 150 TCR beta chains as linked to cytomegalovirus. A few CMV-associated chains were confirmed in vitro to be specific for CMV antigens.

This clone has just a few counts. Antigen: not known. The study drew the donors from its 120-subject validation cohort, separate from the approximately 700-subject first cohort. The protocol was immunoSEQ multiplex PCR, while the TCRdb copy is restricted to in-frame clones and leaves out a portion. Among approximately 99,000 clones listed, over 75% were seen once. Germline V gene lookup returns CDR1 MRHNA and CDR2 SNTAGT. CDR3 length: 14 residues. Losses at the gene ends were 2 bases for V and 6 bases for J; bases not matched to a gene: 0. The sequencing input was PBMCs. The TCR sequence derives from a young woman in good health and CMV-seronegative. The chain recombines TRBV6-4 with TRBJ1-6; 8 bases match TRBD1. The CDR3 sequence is CASSDGQGNSPLHF. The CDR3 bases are TGTGCCAGCAGTGACGGACAGGGTAATTCACCCCTCCACTTT.